One T cell receptor (beta chain) is described in this entry. From germline, CDR1 is MGHDK and CDR2 SYGVNS. V lost 6 bases and J lost 8; bases outside the gene matches: 5. There are 13 residues in the CDR3. The sample originates from a study of CD8+ T cells in alopecia areata. Treatment here: oral pan-JAK inhibitor, 5-10 mg twice daily. RNA was isolated and reverse transcribed to cDNA, the sequencing template. The assay was immunoSEQ multiplex PCR, and TCRdb's table has in-frame clones only and misses some. Among over 150,000 clones, 58% were seen once, and the ten largest hold 10% to 15%. The source is a human donor with alopecia areata. This chain joins TRBV25-1 and TRBJ1-4; 8 positions match TRBD1. This sample comprised CD8+ T cells sorted from blood, obtained at week 24, from a patient treated with tofacitinib. CDR3: CASRGQGREKLFF. The CDR3, as DNA: TGTGCCAGCAGAGGACAGGGAAGAGAAAAACTGTTTTTT.